One and the same sample provided the 3 T cell receptor beta chains below, sequenced in a study of beta chain features in type 1 diabetes. These TCRs' antigens remain unknown. Reverse transcribing all isolated RNA meant expressed TCRB transcripts were sequenced. This table comes from immunoSEQ multiplex PCR, and its TCRdb copy is limited to in-frame clones, with some not included. This table holds some 110,000 clones, 15% to 20% found once. Points from the study as a whole: Moderate but significant shortening of TCRB CDR3s was recorded in all four CD4+ subsets from Type 1 diabetes patients.

The sequencing sample was made of central memory CD4+ T cells from blood. Receptors originate from a man younger than 40 with type 1 diabetes.

This sequence joins TRBV29-1 and TRBJ2-5; 8 bases are shared with TRBD2. This CDR3 is 15 amino acids long. The germline CDR1 and CDR2 sequences are SQVTM and ANQGSEA. With 4 bases clipped from V and 4 bases from J, the junction kept 11 bases outside the gene matches. CDR3: CSVGPAGGFGETQYF. The CDR3 coding sequence is TGCAGCGTTGGCCCGGCGGGGGGTTTTGGAGAGACCCAGTACTTC.

V and J are TRBV30 and TRBJ1-2, with a weak D call TRBD1 (5 bases). Germline assignment: CDR1 GTSNPN and CDR2 SVGIG (reference sequence). Trimming removed 0 bases from V and 8 bases from J, with 13 bases in between. This CDR3 has 13 amino acids. The CDR3 region is CAWSVGVQGGYTF. CDR3 coding DNA: TGTGCCTGGAGTGTAGGGGTCCAAGGGGGCTACACCTTC.

Of note for this clone: In the same sample, other DNA sequences code for this CDR3. The chain couples TRBV18 to TRBJ2-5; no reliable D call. Trimming removed 2 bases at V and 1 base at J, with 5 bases between. The CDR3 runs to 13 residues. The germline CDR1 and CDR2 sequences are KGHSH and LQKENI. The DNA of the CDR3 is TGTGCCAGCTCACCAGGGATCCAAGAGACCCAGTACTTC. Translation gives CASSPGIQETQYF.